Described below is a single T cell receptor beta chain sequence and its context. What this receptor recognizes is not known. No base qualities exist here, and no much larger clone lies one base off it. The label giving this sample's time point can be read as: sample taken at primary tumor resection. Donors were 70 or so patients with early-stage, untreated non-small cell lung cancer from the lung TRACERx cohort. Whole RNA extracted from tumor and nontumor lung tissue, or from cryopreserved PBMC samples, was used for TCR sequencing without cell sorting. A patient was chosen for TCR sequencing only when enough RNA was available from at least two tumor regions. Tumor and adjacent nontumor lung specimens were reviewed by a lung pathologist before selection. This record comes from a study of spatial heterogeneity in lung cancer (dated by TCRdb to the late 2010s). Regarding the complete study: Beta-chain transcripts were consistently detected in greater numbers than alpha-chain transcripts, which likely reflects a higher abundance of beta-chain transcripts. In the raw uncorrected reads, each unique combination of TCR and UMI appeared more than ten times on average. The study quantitatively compared TCR alpha and beta repertoires across multiple tumor regions, matched nontumor lung and blood in non-small cell lung cancer. TCR repertoire features were related to nonsynonymous mutation counts determined by whole-exome sequencing of tumor tissue. At surgery, both alpha and beta chains were TCR-sequenced in 200 to 250 tumor regions, fewer than 80 matched nontumor lung samples and over 50 PBMC samples. TCR transcript counts in tumor regions correlated strongly with a T cell transcriptional module score from matched bulk RNA-seq. Study-level results and caveats: Additional single-cell paired TCR alpha and beta sequencing was considered necessary to confirm, at a functional level, the hypothesis that regional TCRs recognize regional mutations. The count of ubiquitous expanded TCRs correlated with the count of ubiquitous nonsynonymous mutations, and the count of regional expanded TCRs correlated with the count of regional nonsynonymous mutations. The tumor nonsynonymous mutation count correlated with the number of expanded alpha and beta TCRs within the tumor. TCR-seq coverage of tumor T cells was estimated to be only 7% to 7.5% for alpha chains and 11% to 15% for beta chains.

Relative to germline, V is 5 bases shorter and J is 5 bases shorter, with 15 bases between their ends. The CDR3 spans 14 residues, from the cysteine through the phenylalanine. Just the 42-base CDR3 DNA is kept, in frame starting at base 1. CDR1 and CDR2 (SGHAT, FQNNGV) derive from the germline V gene. Preparation of the library involved 5' RACE. The sequencing machine was a NextSeq 500. To allow correction of PCR and sequencing errors, the TCR library protocol tagged every TCR cDNA molecule with a unique molecular identifier. In the paper's pipeline: TCR identification, UMI-based error correction and CDR3 extraction were all carried out with Decombinator tools. Expanded TCRs were defined as those above a frequency of 2 per 1,000, corresponding to the top 1% of the tumor frequency distribution. Expanded tumor TCRs statistically deemed absent (corrected P<0.05) from at least one tumor region were classed as regional, and all other expanded tumor TCRs were classed as ubiquitous. Rényi diversity was computed with the R vegan package after subsampling each repertoire 100 times to 5,000 TCRs. CDR3 similarity networks were constructed using string-kernel similarity of amino acid triplets, with links drawn between CDR3s whose pairwise similarity was above 0.82. TCRdb reprocessing: public reads trimmed at Q25 with fastp, clones called with MiXCR, in-frame beta chains kept. Here each entry gathers all rows of one CDR3 protein and keeps the most common genes and DNA. The V and J calls and clone size are TCRdb's, not the authors'. A total of 4,000 or so distinct CDR3 sequences appear in this sample, more than 10% of them only once. The ten largest make up 62% of the sample.

This clonotype originated in a male donor with early-stage non-small cell lung cancer. The material was lung tumor tissue, obtained at surgery. The V and J segments used are TRBV11-2 and TRBJ1-2; no D gene is confidently identified. The CDR3 protein sequence reads: CASSPGDNEYGYTF. The DNA reads as follows: TGTGCCAGCAGCCCGGGCGACAATGAGTATGGCTACACCTTC.